These 21 T cell receptor beta chains were sequenced from one sample in a study of cytomegalovirus exposure and HLA in healthy donors. 13 Jbeta primers and 60 Vbeta primers were used for the PCR. TCRdb keeps only in-frame clones here, not all; method: immunoSEQ multiplex PCR. Its table lists 130,000 or so clones. Material: PBMCs. The receptors were gathered from a woman in her late teens or twenties in good health and CMV-seronegative.

The chain has TRBV6-1 and TRBJ2-7; D is possibly TRBD1 (5 bases). Trimming cost V 3 bases and J 9 bases, with 21 bases left between them. CDR1 MNHNS and CDR2 SASEGT come from the germline V gene. There are 15 residues in the CDR3. CDR3 amino acids: CASSDSAGIRVGQYF. The CDR3 region has the DNA TGTGCCAGCAGTGATTCGGCAGGGATCCGTGTGGGGCAGTACTTC.

CDR3 sequence reads: CASSLTLTVNEQFF. CDR3 DNA sequence: TGTGCCAGCAGCTTAACTCTTACAGTCAATGAGCAGTTCTTC. This rearrangement joins TRBV7-3 to TRBJ2-1; D call uncertain. V lost 0 bases and J 6 bases, leaving 9 bases between the germline ends. The CDR3 length is 14 residues. The germline V gene encodes CDR1 SGHTA and CDR2 FQGTGA.

The genes are TRBV6-5 and TRBJ2-2; 9 positions agree with TRBD2. The CDR3 covers 15 residues. V gave up 7 bases and J gave up 6 bases; unmatched junction bases: 9. Germline V gene data show CDR1 as MNHEY and CDR2 as SVGAGI. In nucleotides, the CDR3 is TGTGCCAGCACCGGGGCGGGAGGGCCCTCCGGGGAGCTGTTTTTT. It specifies CASTGAGGPSGELFF.

The chain joins TRBV27 to TRBJ1-5, with D tentatively TRBD1 (6 bases). Germline CDR1 and CDR2: MNHEY and SMNVEV (reference sequence). Deletions cut 6 bases from V and 7 bases from J, with 13 bases between. This CDR3 region has 13 residues. The CDR3 sequence: CASSADRSQPQHF. CDR3 in DNA: TGTGCCAGCAGCGCGGACAGAAGCCAGCCCCAGCATTTT.

As regards this clone: Other DNA sequences in this sample translate to the same CDR3. V is TRBV28 and J is TRBJ1-5; D gene uncertain. The germline gives CDR1 MDHEN, CDR2 SYDVKM. There are 12 residues in the CDR3. Trimming cost V 2 bases and J 3 bases, with 2 bases left between them. In nucleotides, the CDR3 is TGTGCCAGCAGTTTACTCAATCAGCCCCAGCATTTT. Encoded protein: CASSLLNQPQHF.

In DNA form, the CDR3 reads TGCGCCAGCAGCTCGAGGGTATCCGGGGAGCTGTTTTTT. Translated, it gives CASSSRVSGELFF. This chain uses TRBV5-1 with TRBJ2-2; the D gene is possibly TRBD2 (5 bases). Germline V gene sequence: CDR1 SGHRS, CDR2 YFSETQ. V gave up 3 bases and J gave up 6 bases, with 9 bases separating them. CDR3 length: 13 amino acids.

Comment on this clone: One end of the junction does not line up with germline, which may come from a read error. The chain links TRBV6-1 to TRBJ1-2; TRBD1 matches at 7 bases. The CDR3 spans 17 residues. Germline V lookup: CDR1 MNHNS, CDR2 SASEGT. The CDR3 region has the DNA TGTGCCATCAGTGAGTTAGTAGGGGGCTCAGCTAACTATGGCTACACCTTC. Its protein product is CAISELVGGSANYGYTF.

This chain joins TRBV11-2 and TRBJ1-5, with D tentatively TRBD1 (6 bases). CDR3 length equals 16 residues. With 4 bases removed from V and 0 bases from J, the gap between germline ends came to 13 bases. CDR1 and CDR2 (germline): SGHAT, FQNNGV. The CDR3, as DNA: TGTGCCAGCAGCTCCGGGACATACAATAGCAATCAGCCCCAGCATTTT. Translated, it gives CASSSGTYNSNQPQHF.

The chain employs TRBV11-2 and TRBJ2-3; 8 positions match TRBD2. Per the germline V gene, CDR1 is SGHAT and CDR2 is FQNNGV. This CDR3 region has 16 residues. J lost 5 bases, V lost 4 bases, and 11 bases had no gene match. This chain's CDR3 is CASSSVASGPQDTQYF. The DNA of the CDR3 is TGTGCCAGCAGCTCAGTGGCTAGCGGGCCTCAAGATACGCAGTATTTT.

This sequence joins TRBV4-1 and TRBJ2-3, with a tentative D call TRBD1 (6 bases). The V gene lost 0 bases and the J gene lost 5 bases, with 12 bases spanning the gap. The germline V gene has CDR1 MGHRA and CDR2 YSYEKL. The CDR3 sequence is 15 residues long. In nucleotides, the CDR3 is TGCGCCAGCAGCCAAGAGAACAGGGAAGGAGATACGCAGTATTTT. It translates to CASSQENREGDTQYF.

The chain couples TRBV5-6 to TRBJ2-3; 10 nucleotides agree with TRBD2. The length of the CDR3 is 19 residues. V lost 4 bases, J lost 0 bases, and 14 bases stayed unmatched. The germline gives CDR1 SGHDT, CDR2 YYEEEE. The CDR3 region is CASSAPGLAGAVSTDTQYF. CDR3 nucleotide sequence: TGTGCCAGCAGCGCCCCAGGGCTAGCGGGGGCGGTTAGCACAGATACGCAGTATTTT.

V usage is TRBV5-6 and J usage is TRBJ2-1; 8 positions match TRBD2. The J segment lost 2 bases and the V segment lost 2 bases, leaving 9 bases of the junction unmatched. The V gene's germline CDR1 is SGHDT and CDR2 YYEEEE. The CDR3 loop spans 17 amino acids. The CDR3 protein is CASSFVPSGPPYNEQFF. The DNA of the CDR3 is TGTGCCAGCAGCTTCGTTCCTAGCGGGCCCCCCTACAATGAGCAGTTCTTC.

The chain carries TRBV4-2 and TRBJ2-3; D might be TRBD2 (5 bases). The CDR3 loop spans 15 amino acids. Germline V lookup: CDR1 LGHNA, CDR2 YNFKEQ. Trimming removed 3 bases from V and 2 bases from J, with 12 bases in between. CDR3 sequence (DNA): TGTGCCAGCAGCCACAGCGGACTCTTCACAGATACGCAGTATTTT. Translating gives CASSHSGLFTDTQYF.

The J gene is TRBJ1-3, the V gene TRBV27; D unclear. CDR1 and CDR2 from the germline V gene are MNHEY and SMNVEV (reference sequence). Trimming took 6 bases from V and 2 from J, leaving 8 bases between them. The CDR3 consists of 13 residues. DNA for the CDR3: TGTGCCAGCAGCGCCGGGGCTGGAAACACCATATATTTT. This sequence encodes CASSAGAGNTIYF.

CDR3 coding DNA: TGCGCCAGCAGTGAGAGGGGGCGAGATGGCTACACCTTC. Residues: CASSERGRDGYTF. The V call is TRBV10-2, the J call TRBJ1-2; 7 bases map to TRBD1. The J segment lost 6 bases and the V segment lost 2 bases, leaving 3 bases of the junction unmatched. The CDR3 is 13 residues long. Germline V lookup: CDR1 WSHSY, CDR2 SAAADI.

V and J are TRBV28 and TRBJ1-4, with TRBD1 matching over 10 bases. In germline, CDR1 is MDHEN, CDR2 SYDVKM. The CDR3 has 15 amino acids. J lost 6 bases, V lost 5 bases, and 6 bases had no gene match. DNA for the CDR3: TGTGCCAGCAGTCTCGACAGGGGGCATTATGAAAAACTGTTTTTT. Protein product: CASSLDRGHYEKLFF.

The rearrangement joins TRBV18 to TRBJ2-2; 14 positions agree with TRBD2. With V trimmed by 3 bases and J by 6 bases, 6 bases remained unmatched. The germline V gene has CDR1 KGHSH and CDR2 LQKENI. This CDR3 spans 17 amino acids. CDR3 in amino acids: CASSPQGLAGGAGELFF. CDR3 in DNA: TGTGCCAGCTCACCTCAAGGACTAGCGGGGGGCGCCGGGGAGCTGTTTTTT. Supplemented by reference TRBV18 and TRBJ2-2, the full variable domain reads NAGVMQNPRHLVRRRGQEARLRCSPMKGHSHVYWYRQLPEEGLKFMVYLQKENIIDESGMPKERFSAEFPKEGPSILRIQQVVRGDSAAYFCASSPQGLAGGAGELFFGEGSRLTVL.

The chain has TRBV5-1 and TRBJ2-5, with 12 bases matching TRBD2. The ends lost 2 bases at V and 5 bases at J; junction bases unmatched: 7. The length of the CDR3 is 16 residues. CDR1 and CDR2 (germline): SGHRS, YFSETQ. CDR3 residues: CASSFQGGLAGETQYF. The CDR3 DNA follows: TGCGCCAGCAGCTTCCAAGGGGGACTAGCGGGTGAGACCCAGTACTTC.

This chain joins TRBV10-3 and TRBJ1-3, with TRBD1 identical over 10 bases. The CDR3 runs to 18 residues. After removal of 0 bases from V and 2 bases from J, the junction contained 7 bases not matched to a gene. Germline V gene sequence: CDR1 ENHRY, CDR2 SYGVKD. The CDR3 nucleotides are TGTGCCATCAGTGAGTCGGTTGGGACAGGGGATCCTGGAAACACCATATATTTT. Translated: CAISESVGTGDPGNTIYF.

The chain employs TRBV19 and TRBJ1-5; perhaps TRBD1 as D (6 bases). The CDR3 runs 15 residues. The germline CDR1 and CDR2 sequences are LNHDA and SQIVND (reference sequence). V lost 4 bases to trimming and J lost 5 bases, with 15 bases between them. CDR3 nucleotide sequence: TGTGCCAGTAGTACCCCAGGGGCGGGCGATCAGCCCCAGCATTTT. Encoded protein: CASSTPGAGDQPQHF. Supplemented by reference TRBV19 and TRBJ1-5, the full variable domain reads DGGITQSPKYLFRKEGQNVTLSCEQNLNHDAMYWYRQDPGQGLRLIYYSQIVNDFQKGDIAEGYSVSREKKESFPLTVTSAQKNPTAFYLCASSTPGAGDQPQHFGDGTRLSIL.

The chain carries TRBV5-6 and TRBJ1-1; 7 bases map to TRBD1. The CDR3 runs 14 residues. CDR1 is SGHDT, CDR2 YYEEEE, per germline. With 2 bases clipped from V and 4 bases from J, the junction kept 5 bases outside the gene matches. The CDR3 reads CASSLLTGITEAFF. The CDR3 DNA is TGTGCCAGCAGCTTACTGACAGGGATCACTGAAGCTTTCTTT.